A selection of T cell receptor beta chains follows, all from one sample in a study of shared clonotypes between healthy human individuals. Using immunoSEQ multiplex PCR, the repertoire was profiled, and TCRdb retains in-frame clones only, with some absent. The repertoire has fewer than 3 million clones, 85% to 95% of them found once; the top ten carry 0.37%. Sequencing input: naive CD4+ T cells from PBMCs. Source of these receptors: a man aged 18 to 35 in good health. Some clones in this sample may be carry-over from other donors' samples. CDR3s include the opening cysteine and the closing phenylalanine or tryptophan. Fields, in order: clone size, D gene, J gene, V gene, CDR3 DNA, CDR3 protein. A D gene is named only where the DNA matches it firmly. Clone size is stated in some rows and not others, as once, few, many or a class when expanded.

clone size: .
D gene: .
J gene: TRBJ1-5
V gene: TRBV20-1
CDR3 DNA: TGCAGTGCCTCCACGAAGCCCCAGCATTTT
CDR3 protein: CSASTKPQHF

clone size: .
D gene: TRBD2
J gene: TRBJ2-7
V gene: TRBV7-2
CDR3 DNA: TGTGCCAGCGGAAGCGGGAGCTCCTACGAGCAGTACTTC
CDR3 protein: CASGSGSSYEQYF

clone size: .
D gene: .
J gene: TRBJ2-5
V gene: TRBV5-1
CDR3 DNA: TGCGCCAGCAGCTTGGAGGCGCCCGGCCAGGGGACCCAGTACTTC
CDR3 protein: CASSLEAPGQGTQYF

clone size: .
D gene: TRBD1
J gene: TRBJ1-2
V gene: TRBV2
CDR3 DNA: TGTGCCAGCATTCAAGACAGGGTTCCCTATGGCTACACCTTC
CDR3 protein: CASIQDRVPYGYTF

clone size: .
D gene: .
J gene: TRBJ2-7
V gene: TRBV11-3
CDR3 DNA: TGTGCCAGCAGCTTCCGTATCCGCACCGAGCAGTACTTC
CDR3 protein: CASSFRIRTEQYF

clone size: once
D gene: TRBD1
J gene: TRBJ1-2
V gene: TRBV7-3
CDR3 DNA: TGTGCCAGCAGCTTGTTCACAGGGGCGGATGGCTACACCTTC
CDR3 protein: CASSLFTGADGYTF

clone size: .
D gene: TRBD1
J gene: TRBJ1-4
V gene: TRBV29-1
CDR3 DNA: TGCAGCGTTACGACAGGGACTAATGAAAAACTGTTTTTT
CDR3 protein: CSVTTGTNEKLFF

clone size: .
D gene: .
J gene: TRBJ2-1
V gene: TRBV27
CDR3 DNA: TGTGCCAGCAGTTCTCAGGGTCGCGAGCAGTTCTTC
CDR3 protein: CASSSQGREQFF

clone size: .
D gene: .
J gene: TRBJ2-7
V gene: TRBV5-1
CDR3 DNA: TGCGCCAGCAGCTTGGGGGAGGGGGCCATCTACGAGCAGTACTTC
CDR3 protein: CASSLGEGAIYEQYF

clone size: .
D gene: .
J gene: TRBJ2-7
V gene: TRBV13
CDR3 DNA: TGTGCCAGCATTAGATTGGCCGGAGGGACCTACGAGCAGTACTTC
CDR3 protein: CASIRLAGGTYEQYF

clone size: .
D gene: .
J gene: TRBJ1-2
V gene: TRBV4-2
CDR3 DNA: TGTGCCAGCAGCCAGTCCCATAACTATGGCTACACCTTC
CDR3 protein: CASSQSHNYGYTF

clone size: .
D gene: .
J gene: TRBJ2-7
V gene: TRBV7-8
CDR3 DNA: TGTGCCAGCAGCTTAGCCCGGGACGGCTCCTACGAGCAGTACTTC
CDR3 protein: CASSLARDGSYEQYF

clone size: .
D gene: TRBD1
J gene: TRBJ1-5
V gene: TRBV9
CDR3 DNA: TGTGCCAGCAGCGTAGGGACAGGGGGTCAGCCCCAGCATTTT
CDR3 protein: CASSVGTGGQPQHF

clone size: .
D gene: .
J gene: TRBJ1-2
V gene: TRBV28
CDR3 DNA: TGTGCCAGCAGACACCCGGGACACAGGTCTAACTATGGCTACACCTTC
CDR3 protein: CASRHPGHRSNYGYTF

clone size: .
D gene: TRBD2
J gene: TRBJ2-2
V gene: TRBV5-4
CDR3 DNA: TGTGCCAGCAGCCCCGGCCTAGCGGGAGAGACGAACACCGGGGAGCTGTTTTTT
CDR3 protein: CASSPGLAGETNTGELFF

clone size: once
D gene: TRBD1
J gene: TRBJ2-7
V gene: TRBV2
CDR3 DNA: TGTGCCACCGCCGGGACAGGGGGCTACGAGCAGTACTTC
CDR3 protein: CATAGTGGYEQYF

clone size: .
D gene: TRBD2
J gene: TRBJ2-7
V gene: TRBV19
CDR3 DNA: TGTGCCAGTACGGGGGGATACGAGCAGTACTTC
CDR3 protein: CASTGGYEQYF

clone size: .
D gene: TRBD1
J gene: TRBJ1-1
V gene: TRBV7-2
CDR3 DNA: TGTGCCAGCAGCCGGCAGACAGGGAGGGTTTCCACTGAAGCTTTCTTT
CDR3 protein: CASSRQTGRVSTEAFF

clone size: .
D gene: .
J gene: TRBJ2-7
V gene: TRBV28
CDR3 DNA: TGTGCCAGCAGTCTCTCCGGGCTAGTAGGCGAGCAGTACTTC
CDR3 protein: CASSLSGLVGEQYF

clone size: .
D gene: .
J gene: TRBJ2-6
V gene: TRBV19
CDR3 DNA: TGTGCCAGTAGTTCCAGGCCTCCGGTGCGGGTATCTGGGGCCAACGTCCTGACTTTC
CDR3 protein: CASSSRPPVRVSGANVLTF

clone size: .
D gene: .
J gene: TRBJ2-7
V gene: TRBV12-5
CDR3 DNA: TGTGCTAGTGGTCTTCCAGACCCGGCACACGAGCAGTACTTC
CDR3 protein: CASGLPDPAHEQYF

clone size: .
D gene: .
J gene: TRBJ1-5
V gene: TRBV18
CDR3 DNA: TGTGCCAGCTCACCCCCAGGGACAAGCAATCAGCCCCAGCATTTT
CDR3 protein: CASSPPGTSNQPQHF

clone size: .
D gene: TRBD2
J gene: TRBJ2-7
V gene: TRBV5-1
CDR3 DNA: TGCGCCAGCAGCTTGGAACTAGCGGGACACAACTACGAGCAGTACTTC
CDR3 protein: CASSLELAGHNYEQYF

clone size: .
D gene: .
J gene: TRBJ2-7
V gene: TRBV7-2
CDR3 DNA: TGTGCCAGCAGCTTAAATGGCGGCTCCTACGAGCAGTACTTC
CDR3 protein: CASSLNGGSYEQYF

clone size: .
D gene: .
J gene: TRBJ2-7
V gene: TRBV25-1
CDR3 DNA: TGTGCCAGCAGTGTGGGTCGCGAGCAGTACTTC
CDR3 protein: CASSVGREQYF

clone size: .
D gene: TRBD2
J gene: TRBJ2-1
V gene: TRBV5-1
CDR3 DNA: TGCGCCAGCAGCCGGGGACTAGCAGGCAATGAGCAGTTCTTC
CDR3 protein: CASSRGLAGNEQFF

clone size: .
D gene: TRBD1
J gene: TRBJ2-2
V gene: TRBV28
CDR3 DNA: TGTGCCAGCAGTCGCGGCCTTGGACAGGGAGACACCGGGGAGCTGTTTTTT
CDR3 protein: CASSRGLGQGDTGELFF

clone size: .
D gene: .
J gene: TRBJ2-2
V gene: TRBV6-6
CDR3 DNA: TGTGCCAGCAGTTCTCGAGGGGCCGGGGAGCTGTTTTTT
CDR3 protein: CASSSRGAGELFF

clone size: once
D gene: TRBD2
J gene: TRBJ2-2
V gene: TRBV7-2
CDR3 DNA: TGTGCCAGCAAAACTAGCGGGGGCACCGGGGAGCTGTTTTTT
CDR3 protein: CASKTSGGTGELFF

clone size: .
D gene: .
J gene: TRBJ2-7
V gene: TRBV6-1
CDR3 DNA: TGTGCCAGCAGTCAACAGGGATACGAGCAGTACTTC
CDR3 protein: CASSQQGYEQYF

clone size: .
D gene: TRBD2
J gene: TRBJ2-3
V gene: TRBV18
CDR3 DNA: TGTGCCAGCTCATCCGGGACTAGCGGTGATAATACGCAGTATTTT
CDR3 protein: CASSSGTSGDNTQYF